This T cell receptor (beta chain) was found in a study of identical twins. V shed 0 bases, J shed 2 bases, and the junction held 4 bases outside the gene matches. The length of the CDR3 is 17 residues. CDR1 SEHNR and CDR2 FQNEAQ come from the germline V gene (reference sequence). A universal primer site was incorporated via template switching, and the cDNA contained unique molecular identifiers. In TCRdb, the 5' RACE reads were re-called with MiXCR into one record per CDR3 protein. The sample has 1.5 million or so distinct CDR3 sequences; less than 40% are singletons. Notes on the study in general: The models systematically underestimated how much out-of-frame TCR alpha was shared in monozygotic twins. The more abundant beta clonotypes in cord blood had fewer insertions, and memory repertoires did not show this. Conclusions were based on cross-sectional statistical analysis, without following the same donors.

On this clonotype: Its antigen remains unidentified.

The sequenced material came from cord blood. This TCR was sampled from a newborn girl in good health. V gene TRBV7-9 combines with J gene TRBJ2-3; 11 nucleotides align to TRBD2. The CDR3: CASSLAPTSGVTDTQYF. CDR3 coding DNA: TGTGCCAGCAGCTTAGCTCCGACTAGCGGGGTCACAGATACGCAGTATTTT.